This entry concerns a single T cell receptor (beta chain). Germline V gives CDR1 SNHLY, CDR2 FYNNEI. Between the trimmed V and J ends, which lost 7 bases and 5 bases, there was a span of 17 bases. This CDR3 is built from 14 residues. The record originates from a study of shared T cell receptors in the human thymus. The repertoire was sequenced with immunoSEQ multiplex PCR; TCRdb's copy has only in-frame clones and lacks some. The sample holds hundreds of thousands of clones; more than 85% are singletons and the top ten take roughly 0.02%. The chain employs TRBV2 and TRBJ1-1; maybe TRBD1 (5 bases). Input material: thymocytes. The TCR originated in a human donor. In DNA, the CDR3 is TGTGCCAGCACCCCCATTGGGGGAAGGACTGAAGCTTTCTTT. It is translated as CASTPIGGRTEAFF.